What follows are 11 T cell receptor beta chains derived from one specimen sequenced in a study of blood T cells in healthy people across ages. The use of a sample-barcoded 5' primer and a J-beta primer mix characterized a second PCR of about 7 to 12 cycles. TCRdb re-called the 5' RACE reads through MiXCR, storing one row per CDR3 protein. This repertoire shows 1.5 million to 2 million distinct CDR3 sequences, roughly 50% found once; its top ten account for approximately 2.1%. The source material was blood. These receptors were collected from a woman aged 35 to 49 in good health.

This clonotype has a single count. The junction does not match germline at one end; this may be a read error. V gene TRBV15 combines with J gene TRBJ2-6, with D possibly TRBD1 on 6 matching bases. Germline CDR1 reads LNHNV; CDR2 reads YYDKDF (reference sequence). CDR3 length equals 15 residues. The CDR3 nucleotides are TGTGCCACCAGACCACAGGGTACTGGGGCCAACGTCCCGACTTTC. As protein: CATRPQGTGANVPTF.

The CDR3 DNA is TGTGCCAGCGGTGGACTGGGATTATCAAGAGAGACCCAGTACTTC. Translated, it gives CASGGLGLSRETQYF. This chain uses TRBV12-3 or TRBV12-4 with TRBJ2-5; tentatively, D is TRBD2 (5 bases). Trimming took off 8 bases at V and 4 bases at J, with 20 bases between the two ends. This CDR3 spans 15 amino acids.

This clonotype was seen at least ten times. The junction departs from the called germline gene at one end, perhaps through a read error. This chain joins TRBV12-3 or TRBV12-4 and TRBJ1-6; D is unclear. The length of the CDR3 is 13 residues. The CDR3 DNA reads TGTGCCAGCAGCTTAGGGAATAATTCACCCCTCCACTTT. Residues: CASSLGNNSPLHF.

This clonotype was observed a few times. The rearrangement uses TRBV20-1 and TRBJ1-5, with D possibly TRBD1 on 6 matching bases. The CDR3 length is 14 residues. CDR1 and CDR2 (germline): DFQATT, SNEGSKA (reference sequence). V was pared by 1 base and J by 5 bases, with 12 bases between. CDR3 DNA: TGCAGTGCTAGAGCCAGTCGGGGGCATCAGCCCCAGCATTTT. It codes for CSARASRGHQPQHF.

The V gene is TRBV12-3 or TRBV12-4, the J gene TRBJ1-3; possible D gene TRBD1, 5 bases. This CDR3 region has 14 residues. The CDR3 DNA is TGTGCATCAAAATCCGGGGGTTTTGGAAACACCATATATTTT. Translated: CASKSGGFGNTIYF.

The V call is TRBV5-1, the J call TRBJ2-3; 10 bases align to TRBD1. The trim removed 0 bases at V and 4 bases at J, leaving 2 bases unmatched. The CDR3 loop spans 15 amino acids. Germline V gene sequence: CDR1 SGHRS, CDR2 YFSETQ. Here the CDR3 reads CASSLEGQGSDTQYF. The DNA of the CDR3 is TGCGCCAGCAGCTTGGAGGGACAGGGGTCAGATACGCAGTATTTT.

The rearrangement joins TRBV6-2 or TRBV6-3 to TRBJ2-7; TRBD1 matches 9 bases. The germline CDR1 and CDR2 sequences are MNHEY and SVGEGT. With 8 bases clipped from V and 3 bases from J, the junction kept 8 bases outside the gene matches. The CDR3 runs to 14 residues. The CDR3: CASGTGTGSYEQYF. CDR3 DNA: TGTGCCAGCGGTACGGGGACAGGGAGCTACGAGCAGTACTTC.

Concerning this clonotype: A junction boundary mismatches the germline segment, possibly from a read error. The chain links TRBV5-1 to TRBJ2-3; TRBD1 matches 9 bases. Germline V gene data show CDR1 as SGHRS and CDR2 as YFSETQ. The CDR3 is made up of 15 amino acids. The CDR3 sequence is CASSLLGQGQDTRYF. DNA of the CDR3: TGCGCCAGCAGCTTGCTTGGACAGGGGCAAGATACGCGGTATTTT.

A few counts support this clonotype. J is TRBJ2-1 and V is TRBV7-9; possible D gene TRBD1, 6 bases. The germline CDR1 and CDR2 sequences are SEHNR and FQNEAQ (reference sequence). The CDR3 runs 15 residues. Trimming shortened V by 7 bases and J by 0 bases, and 13 bases separated the two germline ends. The chain's CDR3 is CASTSSTGSYNEQFF. In DNA, the CDR3 is TGTGCCAGCACCTCGTCGACAGGCTCCTACAATGAGCAGTTCTTC.

The chain couples TRBV3-1 to TRBJ1-1; unclear D gene. Per germline, CDR1 LGHDT and CDR2 YNNKEL (reference sequence). This CDR3 is 16 amino acids long. V lost 4 bases to trimming and J lost 0 bases, with 15 bases between them. The CDR3 loop is CASSPHPKLMNTEAFF. The CDR3, as DNA: TGTGCCAGCAGCCCCCATCCCAAACTCATGAACACTGAAGCTTTCTTT.

A single count supports this clonotype. The V and J genes are TRBV18 and TRBJ2-5; maybe TRBD1 (5 bases). Germline lookup yields CDR1 KGHSH and CDR2 LQKENI. Deletions cut 3 bases from V and 13 bases from J, with 24 bases between. This CDR3 is built from 15 residues. The CDR3 sequence: CASSPIGSGQGDLYF. CDR3 nucleotides: TGTGCCAGCTCACCGATTGGATCAGGACAAGGGGATTTGTACTTC.